Each of the 23 T cell receptor beta chains below was sequenced from the same sample in a study of control samples from healthy donors and cancer patients. Method: immunoSEQ multiplex PCR; TCRdb's copy keeps in-frame clones and lacks some. The sample records some 140,000 clones, 94% being singletons. The sample comprised blood. Receptors were obtained from a man aged 35-49 years in good health.

This chain connects TRBV5-1 to TRBJ1-2; D unresolved. Germline-derived CDR1 and CDR2 are SGHRS and YFSETQ. This CDR3 region has 13 residues. V was trimmed by 4 bases and J by 6 bases, leaving 13 bases between them. In DNA form, the CDR3 reads TGCGCCAGCAGCCGGGGTGCATTCGATGGCTACACCTTC. This encodes CASSRGAFDGYTF.

This clone was seen a single time. This chain uses TRBV11-2 with TRBJ1-1; perhaps TRBD1 as D (5 bases). Between the trimmed V and J ends, which lost 3 bases and 4 bases, there was a span of 12 bases. The CDR3 contains 14 residues. The germline V gene encodes CDR1 SGHAT and CDR2 FQNNGV. The CDR3 sequence is CASSFRDSGTEAFF. The CDR3 coding sequence is TGTGCCAGCAGCTTTAGAGACAGTGGCACTGAAGCTTTCTTT.

The CDR3 loop is CASSGQGSPGNTIYF. In DNA form, the CDR3 reads TGTGCCAGCAGCGGGCAGGGCTCCCCTGGAAACACCATATATTTT. The genes are TRBV7-2 and TRBJ1-3, with a tentative D call TRBD1 (5 bases). The germline CDR1 and CDR2 sequences are SGHTA and FQGNSA. Trimming removed 5 bases at V and 2 bases at J, with 13 bases between. This CDR3 has 15 amino acids.

The V gene is TRBV6-5, the J gene TRBJ2-7, with TRBD1 identical over 11 bases. This CDR3 region has 15 residues. V was clipped by 6 bases and J by 0 bases; unmatched bases: 4. Germline CDR1 and CDR2: MNHEY and SVGAGI. The CDR3 coding sequence is TGTGCCAGCAGGGGGGACAGGGGGAACTCCTACGAGCAGTACTTC. Translating it yields CASRGDRGNSYEQYF.

V usage is TRBV7-2 and J usage is TRBJ2-1, with TRBD1 identical over 8 bases. The CDR3 covers 15 residues. The germline gives CDR1 SGHTA, CDR2 FQGNSA. V was pared by 5 bases and J by 2 bases, with 5 bases of the junction left unmatched. Written as DNA, the CDR3 is TGTGCCAGCAGCCCCACACAGGGGGCCTACAATGAGCAGTTCTTC. Its protein is CASSPTQGAYNEQFF.

The V gene is TRBV28, the J gene TRBJ1-5; 7 nucleotides match TRBD1. CDR3 length: 16 residues. The V gene's germline CDR1 is MDHEN and CDR2 SYDVKM. V was clipped by 6 bases and J by 2 bases; unmatched bases: 10. CDR3 protein: CASRTRAGTGNQPQHF. As DNA, the CDR3 is TGTGCCAGCAGGACACGCGCCGGGACAGGCAATCAGCCCCAGCATTTT.

The chain uses TRBV28 and TRBJ1-1; 8 nucleotides match TRBD1. CDR1 is MDHEN and CDR2 is SYDVKM in the germline V gene. The CDR3 is made up of 14 amino acids. The junction had 12 bases not matched to a gene; V was cut back by 11 bases and J by 4 bases. This CDR3 is CAADRGLSGTEAFF. As DNA, the CDR3 is TGTGCCGCCGACAGGGGACTCTCGGGCACTGAAGCTTTCTTT.

The chain joins TRBV5-1 to TRBJ2-7; possibly TRBD2 for D (5 bases). Per the germline V gene, CDR1 is SGHRS and CDR2 is YFSETQ. The CDR3 has 12 amino acids. The ends were cut back, 4 bases at V and 4 bases at J, with 9 bases in the middle. The CDR3 reads CASSPRGYEQYF. The DNA for the CDR3 is TGCGCCAGCAGCCCGCGAGGGTACGAGCAGTACTTC.

V is TRBV30 and J is TRBJ1-4, with 7 positions matching TRBD1. Germline CDR1 and CDR2: GTSNPN and SVGIG (reference sequence). The CDR3 consists of 13 residues. V shed 2 bases, J shed 5 bases, and the junction held 2 bases outside the gene matches. CDR3 protein: CAWSTGENEKLFF. DNA for the CDR3: TGTGCCTGGAGTACAGGGGAAAATGAAAAACTGTTTTTT.

V gene TRBV19 combines with J gene TRBJ1-1; no definite D call. Between the trimmed V and J ends, which lost 5 bases and 1 base, there was a span of 5 bases. This CDR3 is built from 12 residues. From germline, CDR1 is LNHDA and CDR2 SQIVND (reference sequence). CDR3 nucleotides: TGTGCCAGTAGTGAGGGGAACACTGAAGCTTTCTTT. It codes for CASSEGNTEAFF.

This sequence joins TRBV7-6 and TRBJ2-3, with 8 bases lining up with TRBD2. Germline V gene lookup returns CDR1 SGHVS and CDR2 FNYEAQ. J was trimmed by 4 bases and V by 4 bases; bases with no gene match: 7. The CDR3 has 15 residues. In DNA, the CDR3 is TGTGCCAGCAGCTCGGGAGGGGGGAGTGCAGATACGCAGTATTTT. It yields the protein CASSSGGGSADTQYF.

This rearrangement joins TRBV9 to TRBJ2-2, with a possible D match to TRBD2 (5 bases). This CDR3 has 15 residues. CDR1 SGDLS and CDR2 YYNGEE come from the germline V gene. Deletions cut 4 bases from V and 1 base from J, with 11 bases between. The CDR3 loop reads CASSPWTENTGELFF. In nucleotides, the CDR3 is TGTGCCAGCAGCCCCTGGACTGAGAACACCGGGGAGCTGTTTTTT.

The chain employs TRBV30 and TRBJ2-7; TRBD1 is a possible D gene (7 bases). CDR1 is GTSNPN and CDR2 is SVGIG in the germline V gene (reference sequence). The germline V and J ends were trimmed by 1 base and 6 bases, with 16 bases remaining between them. The CDR3 extends over 14 amino acids. The CDR3 protein is CAWSGGRGASEQYF. In nucleotides, the CDR3 is TGTGCCTGGAGTGGTGGCAGGGGGGCAAGCGAGCAGTACTTC. Supplemented by reference TRBV30 and TRBJ2-7, the full variable domain reads SQTIHQWPATLVQPVGSPLSLECTVEGTSNPNLYWYRQAAGRGLQLLFYSVGIGQISSEVPQNLSASRPQDRQFILSSKKLLLSDSGFYLCAWSGGRGASEQYFGPGTRLTVT.

The chain recombines TRBV27 with TRBJ1-2, with D possibly being TRBD1 (6 bases). From germline, CDR1 is MNHEY and CDR2 SMNVEV (reference sequence). CDR3 length: 16 amino acids. Trimming removed 5 bases from V and 0 bases from J, with 16 bases in between. This CDR3 is CASSPPRGGPNYGYTF. The CDR3 bases are TGTGCCAGCAGTCCCCCACGGGGGGGCCCTAACTATGGCTACACCTTC.

The chain links TRBV18 to TRBJ1-1; maybe TRBD1 (5 bases). This CDR3 has 13 amino acids. V was cut by 4 bases and J by 5 bases, with 11 bases left in between. The germline gives CDR1 KGHSH, CDR2 LQKENI. CDR3 region: CASSLPKGTEAFF. The CDR3 DNA reads as TGTGCCAGCTCACTCCCGAAGGGGACTGAAGCTTTCTTT.

This clone was recorded only once. This chain connects TRBV7-9 to TRBJ1-1; 7 bases are shared with TRBD1. The trim removed 4 bases at V and 5 bases at J, leaving 10 bases unmatched. The germline V gene has CDR1 SEHNR and CDR2 FQNEAQ (reference sequence). The CDR3 runs to 15 residues. CDR3 in amino acids: CASSYRQGRATEAFF. The CDR3 DNA reads TGTGCCAGCAGCTACCGACAGGGAAGGGCGACTGAAGCTTTCTTT.

This chain links TRBV18 with TRBJ2-5; D may be TRBD2 (7 bases). Trimming took 3 bases from V and 4 from J, leaving 9 bases between them. Germline assignment: CDR1 KGHSH and CDR2 LQKENI. The CDR3 totals 13 residues. CDR3 region: CASSPGGGETQYF. Here the CDR3 DNA reads TGTGCCAGCTCACCGGGAGGGGGAGAGACCCAGTACTTC.

The chain joins TRBV11-2 to TRBJ2-7; D is possibly TRBD1 (6 bases). The V end was cut by 7 bases, the J end by 5 bases, with 21 bases between. The V gene's germline CDR1 is SGHAT and CDR2 FQNNGV. The CDR3 length is 15 residues. Here the CDR3 reads CASTSEQGRIHEQYF. The CDR3 DNA is TGTGCCAGCACCTCAGAGCAGGGGCGGATCCACGAGCAGTACTTC.

V and J are TRBV7-9 and TRBJ2-1; D unresolved. The CDR3 is made up of 15 amino acids. Germline lookup yields CDR1 SEHNR and CDR2 FQNEAQ (reference sequence). Trimming shortened V by 7 bases and J by 1 base, and 14 bases separated the two germline ends. CDR3 loop: CASNQLAISYNEQFF. CDR3 in DNA: TGTGCCAGCAACCAACTGGCAATTTCCTACAATGAGCAGTTCTTC.

The chain has TRBV18 and TRBJ1-2; D uncertain. Trimming left V 2 bases short and J 4 bases short, with 14 bases between. The CDR3 covers 15 residues. CDR1 KGHSH and CDR2 LQKENI come from the germline V gene. CDR3 sequence: CASSPVADLLYGYTF. CDR3 nucleotide sequence: TGTGCCAGCTCACCAGTCGCAGATCTACTCTATGGCTACACCTTC. The whole variable domain, remainder taken from reference TRBV18 and TRBJ1-2, is NAGVMQNPRHLVRRRGQEARLRCSPMKGHSHVYWYRQLPEEGLKFMVYLQKENIIDESGMPKERFSAEFPKEGPSILRIQQVVRGDSAAYFCASSPVADLLYGYTFGSGTRLTVV.

This sequence joins TRBV6-5 and TRBJ1-1; D possibly corresponds to TRBD1 (5 bases). Trimming stripped 0 bases from V and 10 bases from J, with 12 bases between. CDR1 is MNHEY and CDR2 is SVGAGI in the germline V gene. CDR3 length equals 13 residues. DNA for the CDR3: TGTGCCAGCAGTTACTCAGGGGTTGGATTAGCTTTCTTT. Translation gives CASSYSGVGLAFF.

CDR3 residues: CASSQTGDYGYTF. In nucleotides, the CDR3 is TGTGCCAGCAGCCAGACAGGGGACTATGGCTACACCTTC. This sequence joins TRBV12-3 or TRBV12-4 and TRBJ1-2; 8 bases are a match to TRBD1. The junction had 3 bases not matched to a gene; V was cut back by 6 bases and J by 3 bases. The CDR3 spans 13 residues.

The rearrangement uses TRBV24-1 and TRBJ1-4; D possibly corresponds to TRBD1 (5 bases). The CDR3 contains 12 residues. V was cut by 12 bases and J by 6 bases, with 13 bases left in between. Per germline, CDR1 KGHDR and CDR2 SFDVKD. The CDR3 here is CASPWGYEKLFF. DNA of the CDR3: TGTGCCTCTCCCTGGGGGTATGAAAAACTGTTTTTT.